A selection of T cell receptor beta chains follows, all from one sample in a study of response to subunit inactivated influenza vaccine. TCRdb re-called the RT-PCR reads through MiXCR, storing one row per CDR3 protein. The repertoire has 400,000 to 550,000 distinct CDR3 sequences, roughly 27% of them found once; the top ten carry less than 2.5%. Sample: CD4+ T cells sorted from PBMCs, taken 5 days after vaccination. These receptors all stem from a middle-aged man who received an inactivated influenza vaccine. CDR3s include the opening cysteine and the closing phenylalanine or tryptophan. Each record gives: J gene, D gene, V gene, clone size, CDR3 DNA, CDR3 protein. A D gene is named only where the DNA matches it firmly. Clone size is stated in some rows and not others, as once, few, many or a class when expanded.

j_call: TRBJ2-5
d_call: TRBD2
v_call: TRBV20-1
clone_size: NA
cdr3_nt: TGCAGTGCAAGACTAGCGGCCTCCCAAGAGACCCAGTACTTC
cdr3_aa: CSARLAASQETQYF

j_call: TRBJ2-3
d_call: TRBD2
v_call: TRBV10-3
clone_size: few
cdr3_nt: TGTGCCAGCGGGGTAGCGGGGGGTGCCTATACGCAGTATTTT
cdr3_aa: CASGVAGGAYTQYF

j_call: TRBJ1-1
d_call: NA
v_call: TRBV12-3/TRBV12-4
clone_size: few
cdr3_nt: TGTGCCAGCAGGGGCCGCGGGGGAATGAACACTGAAGCTTTCTTT
cdr3_aa: CASRGRGGMNTEAFF

j_call: TRBJ1-5
d_call: TRBD1
v_call: TRBV29-1
clone_size: NA
cdr3_nt: TGCAGCGTTGGGGACAGGGCTCAGCCCCAGCATTTT
cdr3_aa: CSVGDRAQPQHF

j_call: TRBJ1-4
d_call: TRBD1
v_call: TRBV29-1
clone_size: few
cdr3_nt: TGCAGCGTTGAACGCCCAGGGACAGGCGATAATGAAAAACTGTTTTTT
cdr3_aa: CSVERPGTGDNEKLFF

j_call: TRBJ2-5
d_call: TRBD1
v_call: TRBV5-1
clone_size: few
cdr3_nt: TGCGCCAGCAGCGGAGGGACAGGAGATCAAGAGACCCAGTACTTC
cdr3_aa: CASSGGTGDQETQYF

j_call: TRBJ1-6
d_call: NA
v_call: TRBV5-1
clone_size: many
cdr3_nt: TGCGCCAGCAGCTTGGCCGGTCGATCACCCCTCCACTTT
cdr3_aa: CASSLAGRSPLHF

j_call: TRBJ2-4
d_call: TRBD1
v_call: TRBV20-1
clone_size: few
cdr3_nt: TGCAGTGCTAGAGTGGGGGTGACAGGGGTACACAAAAACATTCAGTACTTC
cdr3_aa: CSARVGVTGVHKNIQYF

j_call: TRBJ2-1
d_call: TRBD2
v_call: TRBV20-1
clone_size: few
cdr3_nt: TGCAGTGCGTACCGGACTAGCGAGAATGAGCAGTTCTTC
cdr3_aa: CSAYRTSENEQFF

j_call: TRBJ2-7
d_call: NA
v_call: TRBV7-2
clone_size: NA
cdr3_nt: TGTGCCAGCAGCTCTATGGGCCGTACCTACGAGCAGTACTTC
cdr3_aa: CASSSMGRTYEQYF

j_call: TRBJ2-7
d_call: NA
v_call: TRBV4-1
clone_size: NA
cdr3_nt: TGCGCCAGCAGCCCCGGACAGCGATTCTACGAGCAGTACTTC
cdr3_aa: CASSPGQRFYEQYF

j_call: TRBJ2-5
d_call: NA
v_call: TRBV29-1
clone_size: NA
cdr3_nt: TGCAGCGTTGAAGATCGCGGGGTTAGAGAGACCCAGTACTTC
cdr3_aa: CSVEDRGVRETQYF

j_call: TRBJ2-4
d_call: NA
v_call: TRBV12-3/TRBV12-4
clone_size: NA
cdr3_nt: TGTGCCAGCAGCCGAGCCAAAAACATTCAGTACTTC
cdr3_aa: CASSRAKNIQYF

j_call: TRBJ2-5
d_call: NA
v_call: TRBV2
clone_size: once
cdr3_nt: TGTGCCAGCAGTGCAAGGCGAAGTTTCCAAGAGACCCAGTACTTC
cdr3_aa: CASSARRSFQETQYF

j_call: TRBJ1-2
d_call: NA
v_call: TRBV6-2/TRBV6-3
clone_size: NA
cdr3_nt: TGTGCCAGCAGATCCGCCGGACGGAGCTATGGCTACACCTTC
cdr3_aa: CASRSAGRSYGYTF

j_call: TRBJ1-1
d_call: TRBD1
v_call: TRBV12-3/TRBV12-4
clone_size: NA
cdr3_nt: TGTGCCAGCAGTATACAGGGGGCAGGTACTGAAGCTTTCTTT
cdr3_aa: CASSIQGAGTEAFF

j_call: TRBJ1-5
d_call: NA
v_call: TRBV6-5
clone_size: few
cdr3_nt: TGTGCCAGCAGTTACGACTGGCGTCAGCCCCAGCATTTT
cdr3_aa: CASSYDWRQPQHF

j_call: TRBJ2-7
d_call: TRBD1
v_call: TRBV24-1
clone_size: few
cdr3_nt: TGTGCCACCAGTGGTCCGGGACAGGGGCCCTCCTACGAGCAGTACTTC
cdr3_aa: CATSGPGQGPSYEQYF

j_call: TRBJ2-1
d_call: TRBD1
v_call: TRBV3-1
clone_size: NA
cdr3_nt: TGTGCCAGCAGCCAGCGGGGACAGGGCTCCTACAATGAGCAGTTCTTC
cdr3_aa: CASSQRGQGSYNEQFF

j_call: TRBJ2-1
d_call: NA
v_call: TRBV20-1
clone_size: few
cdr3_nt: TGCAGTGCTAGGTTGTGGCTAATACCCGGCGATGAGCAGTTCTTC
cdr3_aa: CSARLWLIPGDEQFF

j_call: TRBJ1-6
d_call: NA
v_call: TRBV12-3/TRBV12-4
clone_size: few
cdr3_nt: TGTGCCAGCAGGCCCGGGCCCAATTCACCCCTCCACTTT
cdr3_aa: CASRPGPNSPLHF

j_call: TRBJ1-1
d_call: NA
v_call: TRBV4-2
clone_size: few
cdr3_nt: TGTGCCAGCAGCCAAGATCGAGTGTATGGTGAAGCTTTCTTT
cdr3_aa: CASSQDRVYGEAFF

j_call: TRBJ2-3
d_call: NA
v_call: TRBV20-1
clone_size: few
cdr3_nt: TGCAGTGAGGGGGAAGGAGATCCAGATACGCAGTATTTT
cdr3_aa: CSEGEGDPDTQYF

j_call: TRBJ2-1
d_call: TRBD2
v_call: TRBV3-1
clone_size: few
cdr3_nt: TGTGCCAGCAGCGCCCAAAGCGGGAGTTACAATGAGCAGTTCTTC
cdr3_aa: CASSAQSGSYNEQFF

j_call: TRBJ2-7
d_call: NA
v_call: TRBV6-5
clone_size: NA
cdr3_nt: TGTGCCAGCAGTTACTCACGGCAGGGGAAGAGGATGGAGTACTTC
cdr3_aa: CASSYSRQGKRMEYF

j_call: TRBJ2-7
d_call: TRBD2
v_call: TRBV10-1
clone_size: NA
cdr3_nt: TGCGCCAGCGGAGGAGATATAGCGGGGGCCGAGCAGTACTTC
cdr3_aa: CASGGDIAGAEQYF

j_call: TRBJ2-3
d_call: NA
v_call: TRBV7-2
clone_size: NA
cdr3_nt: TGTGCCAGCAGCCGTGACGGGGTAGCGCCGGATACGCAGTATTTT
cdr3_aa: CASSRDGVAPDTQYF

j_call: TRBJ2-5
d_call: TRBD2
v_call: TRBV12-3/TRBV12-4
clone_size: once
cdr3_nt: TGTGCCAGCAGTTTCGTACTAGCGGGGGAGACCCAGTACTTC
cdr3_aa: CASSFVLAGETQYF

j_call: TRBJ2-1
d_call: NA
v_call: TRBV24-1
clone_size: NA
cdr3_nt: TGTGCCACCAGTGACAGCTACAGGGTAAGGAACAATGAGCAGTTCTTC
cdr3_aa: CATSDSYRVRNNEQFF

j_call: TRBJ1-5
d_call: NA
v_call: TRBV12-3/TRBV12-4
clone_size: few
cdr3_nt: TGTGCCAGCAGTTTAGTCTCTACAGGGAGAAATCAGCCCCAGCATTTT
cdr3_aa: CASSLVSTGRNQPQHF

j_call: TRBJ2-2
d_call: TRBD1
v_call: TRBV20-1
clone_size: NA
cdr3_nt: TGCAGTGCTAGATCTCCCGGCGGGACAGGTTACACCGGGGAGCTGTTTTTT
cdr3_aa: CSARSPGGTGYTGELFF

j_call: TRBJ2-3
d_call: NA
v_call: TRBV5-6
clone_size: NA
cdr3_nt: TGTGCCAGCAGCTCAGGGGCGACTAGCACAGATACGCAGTATTTT
cdr3_aa: CASSSGATSTDTQYF

j_call: TRBJ2-2
d_call: NA
v_call: TRBV7-6
clone_size: few
cdr3_nt: TGTGCCAGCAGCTTCCTTTCTGGGGGAAAGACCGGGGAGCTGTTTTTT
cdr3_aa: CASSFLSGGKTGELFF

j_call: TRBJ1-2
d_call: NA
v_call: TRBV12-3/TRBV12-4
clone_size: NA
cdr3_nt: TGTGCCAGCAGCCCCCGCCGGACAGCCGCCGGCTACACCTTC
cdr3_aa: CASSPRRTAAGYTF

j_call: TRBJ1-1
d_call: NA
v_call: TRBV3-1
clone_size: few
cdr3_nt: TGTGCCAGCGGGTGGGGGACGAACACTGAAGCTTTCTTT
cdr3_aa: CASGWGTNTEAFF

j_call: TRBJ2-1
d_call: NA
v_call: TRBV7-6
clone_size: NA
cdr3_nt: TGTGCCAGCAGCCAACGCACAGGGAGCTCCTACAATGAGCAGTTCTTC
cdr3_aa: CASSQRTGSSYNEQFF

j_call: TRBJ2-7
d_call: NA
v_call: TRBV20-1
clone_size: many
cdr3_nt: TGCAGTGCTAGAGGGGGCGTAGGCTCCTACGAGCAGTACTTC
cdr3_aa: CSARGGVGSYEQYF

j_call: TRBJ2-5
d_call: NA
v_call: TRBV7-7
clone_size: few
cdr3_nt: TGTGCTAGCAGCTTAGCGCGGAGGGGGGGACCACAAGAGACCCAGTACTTC
cdr3_aa: CASSLARRGGPQETQYF

j_call: TRBJ2-7
d_call: TRBD2
v_call: TRBV20-1
clone_size: few
cdr3_nt: TGCAGTGCCATCGTATATAGGGCCAAGGGAAGGACTAGCTTTGAGCAGTACTTC
cdr3_aa: CSAIVYRAKGRTSFEQYF

j_call: TRBJ2-7
d_call: NA
v_call: TRBV11-2
clone_size: NA
cdr3_nt: TGTGCCAGCAGCTTAGACAGGACAGTTTTTTCCCCCTACGAGCAGTACTTC
cdr3_aa: CASSLDRTVFSPYEQYF

j_call: TRBJ2-5
d_call: NA
v_call: TRBV6-1
clone_size: NA
cdr3_nt: TGTGCCAGCAGCCCTCGGGACTCACAAGGGACCCAGTACTTC
cdr3_aa: CASSPRDSQGTQYF

j_call: TRBJ1-1
d_call: NA
v_call: TRBV12-3/TRBV12-4
clone_size: NA
cdr3_nt: TGTGCCAGCAGGCTACAGGGAACCACCACTGAAGCTTTCTTT
cdr3_aa: CASRLQGTTTEAFF

j_call: TRBJ2-1
d_call: TRBD2
v_call: TRBV5-5
clone_size: few
cdr3_nt: TGTGCCAGCAGAGAAAGCCGTGGACTAGCGGGAGAGGGTGAGCAGTTCTTC
cdr3_aa: CASRESRGLAGEGEQFF

j_call: TRBJ2-7
d_call: NA
v_call: TRBV20-1
clone_size: NA
cdr3_nt: TGCAGTGCTAGGAGAGGAGCATCGAGGTACGAGCAGTACTTC
cdr3_aa: CSARRGASRYEQYF

j_call: TRBJ1-1
d_call: NA
v_call: TRBV10-3
clone_size: NA
cdr3_nt: TGTGCCATCAGGGGACGGCAGAACACTGAAGCTTTCTTT
cdr3_aa: CAIRGRQNTEAFF

j_call: TRBJ1-4
d_call: TRBD1
v_call: TRBV7-9
clone_size: NA
cdr3_nt: TGTGCCAGCAGCCCCGGGGACAGGGAAAATGAAAAACTGTTTTTT
cdr3_aa: CASSPGDRENEKLFF

j_call: TRBJ2-6
d_call: NA
v_call: TRBV7-2
clone_size: few
cdr3_nt: TGTGCCAGCAGCTTGGAGGGGTTCGGGGCCAACGTCCTGACTTTC
cdr3_aa: CASSLEGFGANVLTF

j_call: TRBJ2-1
d_call: NA
v_call: TRBV7-2
clone_size: NA
cdr3_nt: TGTGCCAGCAGCTTACAGGGTGGAGGCTACAATGAGCAGTTCTTC
cdr3_aa: CASSLQGGGYNEQFF

j_call: TRBJ1-4
d_call: NA
v_call: TRBV12-3/TRBV12-4
clone_size: NA
cdr3_nt: TGTGCCAGCAGTCGCTCCAGTGAAAAACTGTTTTTT
cdr3_aa: CASSRSSEKLFF

j_call: TRBJ2-1
d_call: NA
v_call: TRBV12-3/TRBV12-4
clone_size: NA
cdr3_nt: TGTGCCAGCAGTTTCAGCGGTGAGCAGTTCTTC
cdr3_aa: CASSFSGEQFF

j_call: TRBJ2-3
d_call: TRBD2
v_call: TRBV7-2
clone_size: NA
cdr3_nt: TGTGCCAGCAGCCCTGCGGGGGGGCCACCAGATACGCAGTATTTT
cdr3_aa: CASSPAGGPPDTQYF

j_call: TRBJ2-7
d_call: NA
v_call: TRBV10-3
clone_size: NA
cdr3_nt: TGTGCCATCAGTGGGCGTAGAAACTACGAGCAGTACTTC
cdr3_aa: CAISGRRNYEQYF

j_call: TRBJ1-2
d_call: TRBD1
v_call: TRBV12-3/TRBV12-4
clone_size: NA
cdr3_nt: TGTGCCAGCAGTGAGGACAGGTTTTTTTTATATGGCTACACCTTC
cdr3_aa: CASSEDRFFLYGYTF

j_call: TRBJ2-7
d_call: TRBD1
v_call: TRBV5-1
clone_size: NA
cdr3_nt: TGCGCCAGCAGCTTAGGGGGGACAGGGGTACACGAGCAGTACTTC
cdr3_aa: CASSLGGTGVHEQYF

j_call: TRBJ1-4
d_call: TRBD1
v_call: TRBV4-3
clone_size: few
cdr3_nt: TGCGCCAGCAGCCAAGTAGGGACAGCGGGGGAAAAACTGTTTTTT
cdr3_aa: CASSQVGTAGEKLFF

j_call: TRBJ1-3
d_call: TRBD1
v_call: TRBV24-1
clone_size: NA
cdr3_nt: TGTGCCACCAGTGGTCCAACAGACGGACAGGGCTCTGGAAACACCATATATTTT
cdr3_aa: CATSGPTDGQGSGNTIYF

j_call: TRBJ2-7
d_call: TRBD2
v_call: TRBV3-1
clone_size: NA
cdr3_nt: TGTGCCAGCAGCCAAGTCCCTAGCGGGAGGGCCTTCGAGCAGTACTTC
cdr3_aa: CASSQVPSGRAFEQYF

j_call: TRBJ2-5
d_call: NA
v_call: TRBV10-1
clone_size: few
cdr3_nt: TGCGCCAGCAGTGAGAGTAGAGGTCGCCAGTACTTC
cdr3_aa: CASSESRGRQYF

j_call: TRBJ2-5
d_call: NA
v_call: TRBV5-4
clone_size: NA
cdr3_nt: TGTGCCAGCAGCTTGGGAACCGGGACTCAAGAGACCCAGTACTTC
cdr3_aa: CASSLGTGTQETQYF